These 11 T cell receptor beta chains came from one sample sequenced in a study of T cell changes during pregnancy in multiple sclerosis (dated by TCRdb to about 2019). The library was obtained by the immunoSEQ multiplex PCR assay. Here the immuneACCESS table is served through TCRdb, limited to in-frame sequences with V and J called. Missing clones are a known gap in these copies; in checked studies unresolved V genes cover under half, and the rest lacks a known reason. Recorded for this sample are about 130,000 clones; 95% to 98% of them occurred a single time. The ten biggest clones cover over 0.35% of the sample. The sample consisted of peripheral blood, taken after pregnancy. All receptors come from a female donor with multiple sclerosis, enrolled in a pregnancy study.

This rearrangement joins TRBV28 to TRBJ1-2; 8 bases are a match to TRBD1. The germline CDR1 and CDR2 sequences are MDHEN and SYDVKM. The V gene end was trimmed by 3 bases and the J gene end by 4 bases; junction bases not matched to a gene: 16. The CDR3 length is 18 residues. The CDR3, as DNA: TGTGCCAGCAGTTTCGCTGGGTTAATTACAGGGGGGGGCTATGGCTACACCTTC. Translation gives CASSFAGLITGGGYGYTF.

This chain joins TRBV6-5 and TRBJ2-5; tentative D call: TRBD2 (5 bases). Germline V gene lookup returns CDR1 MNHEY and CDR2 SVGAGI. CDR3 length: 13 residues. V lost 5 bases and J 4 bases, leaving 11 bases between the germline ends. For the CDR3, the DNA is TGTGCCAGCAGTCTGAGGGCCACAGAGACCCAGTACTTC. Residues: CASSLRATETQYF.

The chain is built from TRBV6-5 and TRBJ1-4; possible D gene TRBD1, 5 bases. The germline V gene encodes CDR1 MNHEY and CDR2 SVGAGI. The CDR3 totals 15 residues. V lost 2 bases, J lost 5 bases, and 12 bases lay in between. This CDR3 is CASSYRGLSNEKLFF. The DNA of the CDR3 is TGTGCCAGCAGTTACCGGGGACTCTCGAATGAAAAACTGTTTTTT.

V and J are TRBV27 and TRBJ2-7; TRBD1 aligns across 9 bases. Germline V lookup: CDR1 MNHEY, CDR2 SMNVEV (reference sequence). After removal of 5 bases from V and 4 bases from J, the junction contained 6 bases not matched to a gene. This CDR3 is 14 amino acids long. The CDR3 loop is CASSPGQGGYEQYF. The DNA of the CDR3 is TGTGCCAGCAGTCCGGGACAGGGCGGGTACGAGCAGTACTTC.

This chain uses TRBV28 with TRBJ2-7, with D possibly matching TRBD2 (6 bases). The germline V gene has CDR1 MDHEN and CDR2 SYDVKM. The CDR3 sequence is 14 residues long. Trimming left V 5 bases short and J 4 bases short, with 15 bases between. CDR3: CASSGSGNEYEQYF. For the CDR3, the DNA is TGTGCCAGCAGTGGTAGCGGAAACGAATACGAGCAGTACTTC.

This clone was picked up one time. This rearrangement joins TRBV29-1 to TRBJ2-1; TRBD2 aligns across 7 bases. The CDR3 runs 15 residues. Germline CDR1 reads SQVTM; CDR2 reads ANQGSEA. For the CDR3, the DNA is TGCACCGCCACGGGGGGAGCCCCCTCCTACAATGAGCAGTTCTTC. This codes for CTATGGAPSYNEQFF.

The chain combines TRBV19 with TRBJ1-4; no definite D call. Per germline, CDR1 LNHDA and CDR2 SQIVND (reference sequence). The CDR3 has 14 amino acids. Trimming cost V 6 bases and J 0 bases, with 8 bases left between them. For the CDR3, the DNA is TGTGCCAGTAGGCCCGGTGCAACTAATGAAAAACTGTTTTTT. Translated, it gives CASRPGATNEKLFF.

The chain combines TRBV11-2 with TRBJ2-5; TRBD1 matches 8 bases. V trimming: 1 base; J trimming: 5 bases; junction bases outside the gene matches: 6. Germline V gives CDR1 SGHAT, CDR2 FQNNGV. CDR3 length equals 15 residues. The CDR3, as DNA: TGTGCCAGCAGCTTAGGTCAGGGGGCGGAGGAGACCCAGTACTTC. Translation gives CASSLGQGAEETQYF.

The rearrangement uses TRBV5-1 and TRBJ1-2; tentatively, D is TRBD1 (5 bases). The CDR3 totals 16 residues. The germline V gene encodes CDR1 SGHRS and CDR2 YFSETQ. V was trimmed by 2 bases and J by 1 base, leaving 15 bases between them. The CDR3 loop reads CASSFGDRPINYGYTF. The CDR3 bases are TGCGCCAGCAGCTTCGGAGACAGACCGATTAACTATGGCTACACCTTC.

The chain combines TRBV18 with TRBJ1-3; D is ambiguous. From germline, CDR1 is KGHSH and CDR2 LQKENI. Deletions cut 2 bases from V and 1 base from J, with 15 bases between. This CDR3 is 17 amino acids long. Written as DNA, the CDR3 is TGTGCCAGCTCACCAGCACCACCAGGAATTTCTGGAAACACCATATATTTT. Protein: CASSPAPPGISGNTIYF.

The CDR3 sequence is CASKSGQVREKLFF. Here the CDR3 DNA reads TGTGCCAGCAAAAGCGGACAGGTCCGGGAAAAACTGTTTTTT. The V call is TRBV6-5, the J call TRBJ1-4; 7 bases map to TRBD1. V lost 7 bases, J lost 8 bases, and 10 bases stayed unmatched. This CDR3 contains 14 residues. Germline CDR1 is MNHEY and CDR2 is SVGAGI.